The present TCR beta chain was sequenced within a study of tumor and adjacent non-tumor tissue in lung cancer. The template was RNA from unsorted bulk tissue. Donors were chemotherapy-naive, newly diagnosed lung cancer surgical patients in China, August–late 2014. The length of the CDR3 is 13 residues. Germline CDR1 and CDR2: DFQATT and SNEGSKA (reference sequence). V dropped 4 bases and J dropped 10; count of bases not matched to a gene: 8. Three rounds of nested PCR, following a modified ARM-PCR protocol, produced the TCRbeta library. MiXCR was run by TCRdb on the multiplex PCR reads, yielding one entry per CDR3 protein. This sample has 65,000 to 80,000 distinct CDR3 sequences, with around 73% found just once. As concerns this clonotype: The target antigen is unknown. Lacking the conserved final phenylalanine or tryptophan, this CDR3 likely reflects a read error.

Whole-study findings and limits: Significantly higher TCR diversity was found in tumor than normal lung. Tumor repertoires had a smaller top 100 clone share than normal lung.

V usage is TRBV20-1 and J usage is TRBJ2-7; 12 bases are a match to TRBD2. The specimen was lung tumor tissue. This clonotype originated in a man in his 60s with non-small cell lung cancer. CDR3 amino acids: CSANGLAGSEQYL. Here the CDR3 DNA reads TGCAGTGCTAACGGACTAGCGGGAAGCGAACAGTACTTG.